Listed here are 8 T cell receptor beta chains from one sample, sequenced in a study of cytomegalovirus exposure and HLA in healthy donors. The PCR was carried out with 60 Vbeta primers and 13 Jbeta primers. Assay used: immunoSEQ multiplex PCR; TCRdb lists only in-frame clones, some missing. Of 85,000 to 130,000 clones listed, approximately 79% are singletons. The sequenced sample consisted of PBMCs. All receptors derive from a man between 60 and 75 years old in good health and CMV-seronegative.

The chain uses TRBV14 and TRBJ2-3, with D possibly matching TRBD1 (6 bases). V lost 4 bases to trimming and J lost 1 base, with 12 bases between them. The V gene's germline CDR1 is SGHDN and CDR2 FVKESK. The CDR3 sequence is 15 residues long. The CDR3 coding sequence is TGTGCCAGCAGCCGAAACAGGGTACGCACAGATACGCAGTATTTT. This sequence encodes CASSRNRVRTDTQYF.

The rearrangement links TRBV6-1 to TRBJ2-3; 13 bases match TRBD2. There are 15 residues in the CDR3. Germline V gene lookup returns CDR1 MNHNS and CDR2 SASEGT. The junction had 5 bases not matched to a gene; V was cut back by 5 bases and J by 6 bases. CDR3 residues: CASSRLAGGSDTQYF. The DNA of the CDR3 is TGTGCCAGCAGTAGACTAGCGGGGGGCTCCGATACGCAGTATTTT.

This clone was seen a handful of times. The rearrangement joins TRBV6-5 to TRBJ1-1; D may be TRBD1 (5 bases). Germline-derived CDR1 and CDR2 are MNHEY and SVGAGI. Trimming removed 8 bases from V and 7 bases from J, with 8 bases in between. The CDR3 contains 10 residues. CDR3 in DNA: TGTGCCAGCCCGGGGGGTGAAGCTTTCTTT. This codes for CASPGGEAFF.

The rearrangement uses TRBV7-2 and TRBJ2-7, with 9 bases that match TRBD2. Germline V lookup: CDR1 SGHTA, CDR2 FQGNSA. The length of the CDR3 is 15 residues. Trimming cost V 1 base and J 0 bases; bases outside gene matches: 1. The CDR3 protein is CASSLGSGGSYEQYF. The CDR3 coding sequence is TGTGCCAGCAGCTTAGGTAGCGGGGGCTCCTACGAGCAGTACTTC.

V usage is TRBV4-1 and J usage is TRBJ1-4, with D possibly TRBD1 on 5 matching bases. CDR1 is MGHRA and CDR2 is YSYEKL in the germline V gene. CDR3 length: 18 residues. V was trimmed by 0 bases and J by 1 base, leaving 15 bases between them. The DNA for the CDR3 is TGCGCCAGCAGCCAAGATCCGCAGGGTGGGCTAACTAATGAAAAACTGTTTTTT. This encodes CASSQDPQGGLTNEKLFF.

This clone was seen once. This chain uses TRBV7-2 with TRBJ2-3, with D possibly matching TRBD1 (6 bases). V shed 4 bases and J shed 6 bases, with 8 bases lying between them. From germline, CDR1 is SGHTA and CDR2 FQGNSA. The CDR3 length is 12 residues. For the CDR3, the DNA is TGTGCCAGCAGCTCACAGGGCGATACGCAGTATTTT. It yields the protein CASSSQGDTQYF.

J is TRBJ2-1 and V is TRBV5-1; TRBD1 is a possible D gene (5 bases). The CDR3 runs to 14 residues. Germline CDR1 is SGHRS and CDR2 is YFSETQ. V was cut by 2 bases and J by 1 base, with 7 bases left in between. CDR3 sequence (DNA): TGCGCCAGCAGCTTAGGACAATCCTACAATGAGCAGTTCTTC. It encodes CASSLGQSYNEQFF.

This chain links TRBV7-9 with TRBJ1-1; TRBD1 matches at 9 bases. The CDR3 extends over 14 amino acids. Germline CDR1 SEHNR, CDR2 FQNEAQ (reference sequence). V gave up 7 bases and J gave up 1 base; unmatched junction bases: 4. The CDR3 is CASTLGQGNTEAFF. DNA of the CDR3: TGTGCCAGCACCCTGGGACAGGGGAACACTGAAGCTTTCTTT.